These 12 T cell receptor beta chains share one sample of origin, sequenced in a study of blood T cell repertoires in COVID-19. Clones were sequenced by immunoSEQ multiplex PCR, and TCRdb holds only the in-frame ones, with some missing. The sample consists of approximately 12,000 clones, about two thirds of them appearing once. Specimen: peripheral blood. These receptors were taken from a man aged 60 to 69 with COVID-19, enrolled during active disease.

The genes are TRBV3-1 (or the pseudogene TRBV3-2) and TRBJ2-1; the match to TRBD2 covers 9 bases. The junction had 13 bases not matched to a gene; V was cut back by 1 base and J by 3 bases. The CDR3 extends over 19 amino acids. From germline, CDR1 is LGHDT and CDR2 YNNKEL (reference sequence). The chain's CDR3 is CASSQGVSGGRYFYNEQFF. Written as DNA, the CDR3 is TGTGCCAGCAGCCAAGGGGTTAGCGGGGGCCGATACTTCTACAATGAGCAGTTCTTC.

The rearrangement uses TRBV7-3 and TRBJ2-1, with 7 bases that match TRBD1. The V gene's germline CDR1 is SGHTA and CDR2 FQGTGA. The J segment lost 1 base and the V segment lost 5 bases, leaving 8 bases of the junction unmatched. This CDR3 has 16 amino acids. The CDR3 sequence: CASSVSGTESYNEQFF. Here the CDR3 DNA reads TGTGCCAGCAGCGTCTCCGGGACAGAGTCCTACAATGAGCAGTTCTTC.

This clone was detected once. The gene calls are TRBV6-1 and TRBJ1-1, with 7 bases identical to TRBD1. V lost 3 bases, J lost 9 bases, and 7 bases stayed unmatched. The CDR3 runs 13 residues. From germline, CDR1 is MNHNS and CDR2 SASEGT. CDR3 nucleotides: TGTGCCAGCAGTGAGACAGGGTCAATGAAAGCTTTCTTT. Its translation is CASSETGSMKAFF.

The DNA for the CDR3 is TGTGCCAGCTCATCGGGATCCGGCGAGCAGTACGTC. Protein: CASSSGSGEQYV. The rearrangement links TRBV18 to TRBJ2-7; maybe TRBD2 (5 bases). This CDR3 contains 12 residues. V was shortened by 5 bases and J by 6 bases, with 11 bases between the two germline ends. Germline CDR1 KGHSH, CDR2 LQKENI.

V and J are TRBV12-3 or TRBV12-4 and TRBJ1-2; D gene uncertain. The CDR3 consists of 13 residues. V dropped 4 bases and J dropped 8 bases, with 14 bases sitting between them. The CDR3 nucleotides are TGTGCCAGCAGTTCCCTGGTAGCGGGCGGCTACACCTTC. Residues: CASSSLVAGGYTF.

The gene calls are TRBV6-6 and TRBJ1-5; D perhaps matches TRBD1 (5 bases). The CDR3 has 13 amino acids. Trimming took off 5 bases at V and 6 bases at J, with 11 bases between the two ends. Germline CDR1 and CDR2: MNHNY and SVGAGI (reference sequence). CDR3 sequence: CASSTQGTQPQHF. CDR3 DNA sequence: TGTGCCAGCAGTACCCAGGGAACTCAGCCCCAGCATTTT.

The chain recombines TRBV25-1 with TRBJ1-5, with 7 positions matching TRBD1. V trimming: 8 bases; J trimming: 5 bases; junction bases outside the gene matches: 6. Germline V gene lookup returns CDR1 MGHDK and CDR2 SYGVNS. CDR3 length: 13 residues. CDR3 amino acids: CASGRQGDQPQHF. The CDR3 DNA reads TGTGCCAGCGGACGACAGGGAGATCAGCCCCAGCATTTT.

This clone was recorded a few times. The chain links TRBV9 to TRBJ1-1; 12 bases are a match to TRBD1. Trimming at V came to 4 bases and at J to 6 bases, leaving 13 bases not matched to a gene. The CDR3 is 17 amino acids. Germline CDR1 SGDLS, CDR2 YYNGEE. This CDR3 is CASSPQTGQGAIPEAFF. Written as DNA, the CDR3 is TGTGCCAGCAGCCCCCAGACGGGACAGGGGGCGATACCTGAAGCTTTCTTT.

The V call is TRBV11-3, the J call TRBJ1-1, with D possibly matching TRBD1 (5 bases). V was shortened by 5 bases and J by 5 bases, with 12 bases between the two germline ends. The CDR3 spans 13 residues. Germline V gene sequence: CDR1 SGHNT, CDR2 YENEEA. The CDR3 bases are TGTGCCAGCAGCCGCGGGGGTGGGACTGAAGCTTTCTTT. Its protein product is CASSRGGGTEAFF.

This chain links TRBV23-1 with TRBJ2-1; 9 bases map to TRBD2. TRBV23-1 is marked as an open reading frame, function uncertain. CDR3 length equals 15 residues. V trimming: 5 bases; J trimming: 7 bases; junction bases outside the gene matches: 9. The CDR3 coding sequence is TGCGCCAGCAGTGAGACTAGCGGAGAAAATAATGAGCAGTTCTTC. Translating it yields CASSETSGENNEQFF.

The chain joins TRBV7-6 to TRBJ2-1; D is possibly TRBD1 (6 bases). This CDR3 region has 16 residues. V was cut by 1 base and J by 2 bases, with 12 bases left in between. Per germline, CDR1 SGHVS and CDR2 FNYEAQ. The CDR3 loop reads CASSLVGDITYNEQFF. As DNA, the CDR3 is TGTGCCAGCAGCTTAGTAGGGGACATTACCTACAATGAGCAGTTCTTC.

The V gene is TRBV13, the J gene TRBJ1-2, with D unclear. The CDR3 covers 18 residues. Germline V gene sequence: CDR1 PRHDT, CDR2 FYEKMQ (reference sequence). V shed 3 bases and J shed 0 bases, with 20 bases lying between them. The CDR3 is CASSLYGGSFLSNYGYTF. In DNA, the CDR3 is TGTGCCAGCAGCTTGTATGGTGGCAGTTTCCTTTCTAACTATGGCTACACCTTC.